This record concerns one TCR beta chain sequence. The data originate from a study of T cell responses to AZD1222 COVID-19 vaccine. Germline CDR1 LGHDT, CDR2 YNNKEL (reference sequence). The CDR3 is made up of 15 amino acids. V lost 3 bases and J lost 3; bases outside the gene matches: 1. Some clones are missing from TCRdb's copy, which holds only in-frame ones; the method was immunoSEQ multiplex PCR. The sample shows 100,000 or so clones, roughly 90% of them seen only once. This receptor was identified in an adult in good health. The rearrangement joins TRBV3-1 (or the pseudogene TRBV3-2) to TRBJ2-7, with 14 bases identical to TRBD2. This material consisted of peripheral blood, taken on day 0 of AZD1222 vaccination. CDR3 nucleotide sequence: TGTGCCAGCAGCCAGGGACTAGCGGGGGACTACGAGCAGTACTTC. Its translation is CASSQGLAGDYEQYF.